These 5 T cell receptor beta chains came from one sample sequenced in a study of blood T cell repertoires in COVID-19 (dated by TCRdb to about 2020). Library method: the immunoSEQ multiplex PCR assay. This immuneACCESS table, as held by TCRdb, lists in-frame sequences with V and J called but not all clones. Of the missing ones, under half trace to an unresolved V gene in checked studies; the others have no known cause. In this sample the table shows around 140,000 clones, 60% to 80% of which occur a single time. Of the sample, roughly 8.6% is held by the ten largest clones. Sample: peripheral blood. Every receptor here comes from a woman aged 45-65 years with active or convalescent COVID-19.

This clone was recorded only once. The chain is built from TRBV30 and TRBJ2-1, with TRBD1 as a possible D gene (6 bases). The CDR3 totals 16 residues. CDR1 GTSNPN and CDR2 SVGIG come from the germline V gene (reference sequence). V was cut by 0 bases and J by 8 bases, with 20 bases left in between. The DNA of the CDR3 is TGTGCCTGGAGTGTACGGGGCAGGGGAAGGGAGTATGAGCAGTTCTTC. This sequence encodes CAWSVRGRGREYEQFF.

The chain joins TRBV5-1 to TRBJ2-1, with TRBD2 identical over 11 bases. The CDR3 is 17 amino acids. V trimming: 0 bases; J trimming: 2 bases; junction bases outside the gene matches: 4. Germline V CDR1 and CDR2: SGHRS, YFSETQ. CDR3 nucleotide sequence: TGCGCCAGCAGCTTGGGGCTAGCGGGAGGACCCTACAATGAGCAGTTCTTC. Protein product: CASSLGLAGGPYNEQFF.

V usage is TRBV19 and J usage is TRBJ2-5, with D possibly being TRBD2 (5 bases). CDR1 and CDR2 from the germline V gene are LNHDA and SQIVND (reference sequence). V was trimmed by 6 bases and J by 2 bases, leaving 10 bases between them. The CDR3 spans 13 residues. The CDR3 is CASSRGEQETQYF. CDR3 in DNA: TGTGCCAGTAGCCGGGGAGAGCAAGAGACCCAGTACTTC. Full variable domain (outside the CDR3, taken from reference TRBV19 and TRBJ2-5): DGGITQSPKYLFRKEGQNVTLSCEQNLNHDAMYWYRQDPGQGLRLIYYSQIVNDFQKGDIAEGYSVSREKKESFPLTVTSAQKNPTAFYLCASSRGEQETQYFGPGTRLLVL.

This clone has only one observation. This chain connects TRBV3-1 (or the pseudogene TRBV3-2) to TRBJ2-5; TRBD2 matches at 8 bases. This CDR3 is built from 15 residues. V lost 4 bases and J lost 1; bases outside the gene matches: 5. The germline CDR1 and CDR2 sequences are LGHDT and YNNKEL (reference sequence). The CDR3 region is CASSRSGSPQETQYF. The CDR3 DNA follows: TGTGCCAGCAGCCGGAGCGGGAGCCCCCAAGAGACCCAGTACTTC.

The chain joins TRBV27 to TRBJ1-1, with unresolved D. V was pared by 3 bases and J by 8 bases, with 13 bases between. CDR1 is MNHEY and CDR2 is SMNVEV in the germline V gene (reference sequence). The CDR3 loop spans 13 amino acids. CDR3: CASSFREGLEAFF. The CDR3 region has the DNA TGTGCCAGCAGTTTCCGAGAGGGCTTGGAAGCTTTCTTT.